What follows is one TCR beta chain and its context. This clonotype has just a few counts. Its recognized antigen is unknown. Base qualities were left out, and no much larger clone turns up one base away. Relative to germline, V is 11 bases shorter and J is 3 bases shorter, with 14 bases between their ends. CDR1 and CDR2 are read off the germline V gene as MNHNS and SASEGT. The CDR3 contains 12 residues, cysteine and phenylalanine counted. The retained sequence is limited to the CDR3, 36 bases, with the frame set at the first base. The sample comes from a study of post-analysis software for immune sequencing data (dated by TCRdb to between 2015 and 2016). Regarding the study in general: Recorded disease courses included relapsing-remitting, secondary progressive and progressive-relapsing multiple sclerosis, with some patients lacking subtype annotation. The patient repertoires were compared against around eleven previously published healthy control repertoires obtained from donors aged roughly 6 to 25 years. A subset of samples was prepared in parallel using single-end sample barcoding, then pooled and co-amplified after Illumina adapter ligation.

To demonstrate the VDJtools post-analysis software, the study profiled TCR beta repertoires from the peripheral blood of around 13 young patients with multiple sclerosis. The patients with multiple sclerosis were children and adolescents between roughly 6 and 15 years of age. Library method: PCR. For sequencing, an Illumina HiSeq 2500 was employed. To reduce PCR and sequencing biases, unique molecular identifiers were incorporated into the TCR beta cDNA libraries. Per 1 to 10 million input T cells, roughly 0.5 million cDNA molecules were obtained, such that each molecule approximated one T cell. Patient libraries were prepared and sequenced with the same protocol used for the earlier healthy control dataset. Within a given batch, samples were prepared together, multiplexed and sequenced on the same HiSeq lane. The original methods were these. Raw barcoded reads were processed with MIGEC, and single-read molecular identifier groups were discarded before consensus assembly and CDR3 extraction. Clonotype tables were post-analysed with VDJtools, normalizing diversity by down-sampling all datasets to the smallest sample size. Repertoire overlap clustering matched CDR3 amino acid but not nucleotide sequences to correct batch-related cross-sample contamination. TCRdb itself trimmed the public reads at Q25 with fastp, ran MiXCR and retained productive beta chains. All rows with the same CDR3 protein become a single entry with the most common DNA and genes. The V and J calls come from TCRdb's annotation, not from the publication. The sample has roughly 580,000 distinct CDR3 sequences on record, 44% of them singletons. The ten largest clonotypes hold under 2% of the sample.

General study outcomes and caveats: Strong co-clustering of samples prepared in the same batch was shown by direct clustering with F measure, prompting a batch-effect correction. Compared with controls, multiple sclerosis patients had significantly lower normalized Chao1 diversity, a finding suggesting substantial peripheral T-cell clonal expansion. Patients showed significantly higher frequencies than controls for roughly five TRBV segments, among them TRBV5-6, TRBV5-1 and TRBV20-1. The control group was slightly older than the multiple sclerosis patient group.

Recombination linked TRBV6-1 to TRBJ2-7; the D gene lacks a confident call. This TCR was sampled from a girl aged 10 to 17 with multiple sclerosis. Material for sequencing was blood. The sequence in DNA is TGTGCCGTTAGCAGCAGTCTCTACGAGCAGTACTTC. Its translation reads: CAVSSSLYEQYF.